This T cell receptor beta chain stems from a study of blood T cell repertoires in COVID-19. Study-level background: COVID-19 samples, acute and convalescent, were from the United States, Italy and Spain. Sample material is recorded as cDNA or gDNA derived from T cells, B-cell-depleted T cells, or PBMCs.

Repertoires were generated with immunoSEQ multiplex PCR, while TCRdb's copy carries only in-frame clones and drops some. Found here are roughly 300,000 clones, 90% of them singletons; the top ten hold roughly 7%. Germline V gene lookup returns CDR1 SGHTA and CDR2 FQGNSA. The CDR3 has 17 residues. V shed 1 base and J shed 0 bases, with 16 bases lying between them. This rearrangement joins TRBV7-2 to TRBJ2-7; D is unresolved. Sample: peripheral blood. The TCR sequence derives from a woman in her 30s with COVID-19, enrolled during active disease. The CDR3 loop reads CASSLVALGPSSYEQYF. CDR3 sequence (DNA): TGTGCCAGCAGCTTAGTGGCGCTGGGCCCCAGCTCCTACGAGCAGTACTTC.